The 9 T cell receptor beta chains below all came from one sample that was sequenced in a study of T-cell memory formation after mild COVID-19. Each CDR3 protein is one row after TCRdb ran MiXCR on the 5' RACE reads. The data hold over 120,000 distinct CDR3 sequences, with approximately 21% observed a single time. The source material was PBMCs or a T cell subset sorted from them (not recorded which). All receptors come from an adult woman who had mild COVID-19 (a few samples of this study predate the infection). Cell type and time point are not known.

J is TRBJ2-5 and V is TRBV5-1; 7 bases align to TRBD2. The CDR3 runs to 14 residues. Germline CDR1 and CDR2: SGHRS and YFSETQ. Trimming took 0 bases from V and 5 from J; bases not matched to a gene: 4. The CDR3 DNA follows: TGCGCCAGCAGCTTGGCGGCGGGGGAGGAGACCCAGTACTTC. It codes for CASSLAAGEETQYF.

In this sample, this clonotype turned up a few times. The rearrangement uses TRBV7-7 and TRBJ2-2, with 9 bases fitting TRBD1. The CDR3 has 15 amino acids. J gave up 6 bases and V 8 bases, and 10 bases lay outside the gene matches. Germline CDR1 reads SSHAT; CDR2 reads FNYEAQ (reference sequence). The CDR3, as DNA: TGTGCCAGCCGGCCGGGACAGGGCTCGCCCGGGGAGCTGTTTTTT. This encodes CASRPGQGSPGELFF.

In its sample, this clonotype was seen a few times. V and J are TRBV5-1 and TRBJ2-7, with 7 bases aligning to TRBD1. The CDR3 consists of 14 residues. Germline V CDR1 and CDR2: SGHRS, YFSETQ. Germline trimming cut 6 bases from V and 2 bases from J; bases unmatched to any gene: 8. In nucleotides, the CDR3 is TGCGCCAGCACCGTCCGGACAGGTCCCTACGAGCAGTACTTC. Translated, it gives CASTVRTGPYEQYF.

The gene calls are TRBV3-1 and TRBJ2-1, with D possibly TRBD2 on 6 matching bases. Trimming removed 0 bases at V and 0 bases at J, with 12 bases between. The germline CDR1 and CDR2 sequences are LGHDT and YNNKEL (reference sequence). This CDR3 has 17 residues. The DNA of the CDR3 is TGTGCCAGCAGCCAAGAGATTGGGCGGGGCTCCTACAATGAGCAGTTCTTC. It specifies CASSQEIGRGSYNEQFF.

V gene TRBV7-9 combines with J gene TRBJ2-7, with D hard to call. The CDR3 totals 17 residues. Germline V gene sequence: CDR1 SEHNR, CDR2 FQNEAQ (reference sequence). V was cut by 2 bases and J by 4 bases, with 21 bases left in between. The CDR3 spells CASSLYILTARDYEQYF. The CDR3 coding sequence is TGTGCCAGCAGCTTATACATCTTGACCGCTAGGGATTACGAGCAGTACTTC. The variable domain in full, completed from reference TRBV7-9 and TRBJ2-7, reads DTGVSQNPRHKITKRGQNVTFRCDPISEHNRLYWYRQTLGQGPEFLTYFQNEAQLEKSRLLSDRFSAERPKGSFSTLEIQRTEQGDSAMYLCASSLYILTARDYEQYFGPGTRLTVT.

The chain is built from TRBV14 and TRBJ2-7; D is tentatively TRBD1 or TRBD2 (5 bases each). V was clipped by 1 base and J by 10 bases, with 11 bases between them. In germline, CDR1 is SGHDN, CDR2 FVKESK. The CDR3 is made up of 12 amino acids. The CDR3 protein is CASSQVRDQQYF. The CDR3, as DNA: TGTGCCAGCAGCCAAGTCAGGGACCAACAGTACTTC.

This clonotype came up many times. V usage is TRBV20-1 and J usage is TRBJ2-5; D may be TRBD1 (6 bases). Germline V CDR1 and CDR2: DFQATT, SNEGSKA (reference sequence). This CDR3 spans 14 amino acids. Trimming shortened V by 1 base and J by 3 bases, and 12 bases separated the two germline ends. CDR3 residues: CSARALDREETQYF. Here the CDR3 DNA reads TGCAGTGCTAGAGCGCTGGACAGAGAAGAGACCCAGTACTTC.

The J gene is TRBJ2-6, the V gene TRBV5-6, with D perhaps TRBD1 or TRBD2 (5 bases each). Per germline, CDR1 SGHDT and CDR2 YYEEEE. V lost 4 bases and J 0 bases, leaving 17 bases between the germline ends. The CDR3 covers 18 residues. In DNA, the CDR3 is TGTGCCAGCAGCGAGGTCGGGGACCCTAGCTCTGGGGCCAACGTCCTGACTTTC. Its translation is CASSEVGDPSSGANVLTF.

The V call is TRBV11-2, the J call TRBJ2-1; D uncertain. This CDR3 is built from 12 residues. Per germline, CDR1 SGHAT and CDR2 FQNNGV. Trimming removed 5 bases at V and 6 bases at J, with 8 bases between. CDR3 in DNA: TGTGCCAGCAGCCCACACCGCAATGAGCAGTTCTTC. It yields the protein CASSPHRNEQFF.